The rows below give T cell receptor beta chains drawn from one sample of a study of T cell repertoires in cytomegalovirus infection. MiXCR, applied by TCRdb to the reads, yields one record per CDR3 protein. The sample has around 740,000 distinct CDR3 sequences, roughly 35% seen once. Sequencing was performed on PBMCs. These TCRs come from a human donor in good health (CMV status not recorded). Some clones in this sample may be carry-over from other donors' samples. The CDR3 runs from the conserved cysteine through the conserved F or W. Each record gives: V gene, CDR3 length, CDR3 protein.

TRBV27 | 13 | CASSGGGPYEQHF
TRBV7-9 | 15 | CASSVSGGGTYEQYF
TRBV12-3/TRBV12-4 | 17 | CASSSRLLAGVYNEQFF
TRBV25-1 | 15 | CASSEDRGGLYKLFF
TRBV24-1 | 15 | CATSDGSPGDYGYTF
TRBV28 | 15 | CASSFSGGVRNIQYF
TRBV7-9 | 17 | CASSLVGQRTGGNEQFF
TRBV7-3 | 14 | CASSHGTGGHGYTF
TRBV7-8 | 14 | CASSLDLAKNIQYF
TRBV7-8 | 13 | CASSFGGAQPQHF
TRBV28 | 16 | CASKEALANSYNEQFF
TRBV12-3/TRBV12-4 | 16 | CASRLQGAGGANVLTF
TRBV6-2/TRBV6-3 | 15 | CASSYWREQGNIQYF
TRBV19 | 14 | CASSRGQGLDIQYF
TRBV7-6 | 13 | CASSLSWGDTQYF
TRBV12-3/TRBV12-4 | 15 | CASSESLAGQETQYF
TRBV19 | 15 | CASSNAAGNYNEQFF
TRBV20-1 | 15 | CSARGLAGGSYEQYF
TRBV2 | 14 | CASKEDRSTGELFF
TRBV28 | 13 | CATTESGSYEQYF